Presented here are 7 T cell receptor beta chains from one specimen sequenced in a study of T cells in Graves' hyperthyroidism and ophthalmopathy (dated by TCRdb to between 2018 and 2021). The library relied on multiplex PCR. The sequencer listed for this sample is Illumina HiSeq 2000. TCR beta CDR3 regions were amplified from RNA transcripts. The TCR CDR3 was subjected to a first round of RT-PCR using the HTBI primer set and the Qiagen OneStep RT-PCR kit. TCRdb applied fastp at Q25 and MiXCR to the public reads, then kept only in-frame beta chains. Each entry is one CDR3 protein sequence, shown with its most common DNA and genes. The sample records about 270,000 distinct CDR3 sequences, 22% of which are singletons. The ten largest clones represent roughly 60% of the sample. Sequencing was done on a sample of blood. All receptors derive from a man aged 30 to 45 with Graves' ophthalmopathy.

This chain uses TRBV10-3 with TRBJ2-7; 14 positions agree with TRBD2. With V trimmed by 6 bases and J by 3 bases, 4 bases remained unmatched. The germline CDR1 and CDR2 sequences are ENHRY and SYGVKD. The CDR3 extends over 15 amino acids. CDR3 coding DNA: TGTGCCATCAGCCCCGGGACTAGCGGGGGCTACGAGCAGTACTTC. It is translated as CAISPGTSGGYEQYF.

This clonotype was recorded at least ten times. The V call is TRBV27, the J call TRBJ2-1, with a tentative D call TRBD2 (5 bases). In germline, CDR1 is MNHEY, CDR2 SMNVEV (reference sequence). Between the trimmed V and J ends, which lost 6 bases and 4 bases, there was a span of 10 bases. The CDR3 is 13 residues long. In DNA form, the CDR3 reads TGTGCCAGCAGCCTGGACTTTTACAATGAGCAGTTCTTC. This codes for CASSLDFYNEQFF.

The chain is built from TRBV10-2 and TRBJ2-7, with D uncertain. The CDR3 is 12 residues long. The V end was cut by 4 bases, the J end by 6 bases, with 10 bases between. Germline values: CDR1 WSHSY, CDR2 SAAADI. DNA for the CDR3: TGCGCCAGCAGTGCCGTAGGAGCCGAGCAGTACTTC. Translated: CASSAVGAEQYF.

This clonotype was recorded at least ten times. The rearrangement uses TRBV11-2 and TRBJ2-1; maybe TRBD1 (5 bases). There are 15 residues in the CDR3. Per the germline V gene, CDR1 is SGHAT and CDR2 is FQNNGV. V lost 5 bases, J lost 0 bases, and 11 bases lay in between. CDR3 residues: CASSLVQGSYNEQFF. DNA of the CDR3: TGTGCCAGCAGCCTAGTCCAGGGCTCCTACAATGAGCAGTTCTTC.

The chain uses TRBV27 and TRBJ1-4, with 7 bases that match TRBD1. In germline, CDR1 is MNHEY, CDR2 SMNVEV (reference sequence). The CDR3 has 15 amino acids. V gave up 6 bases and J gave up 5 bases; unmatched junction bases: 9. The DNA of the CDR3 is TGTGCCAGCAGCCCGAGGGGACAGTTGAATGAAAAACTGTTTTTT. Translated: CASSPRGQLNEKLFF.

The chain couples TRBV12-3 or TRBV12-4 to TRBJ2-7, with D perhaps TRBD1 (7 bases). The CDR3 is 15 amino acids. V was trimmed by 2 bases and J by 2 bases, leaving 13 bases between them. This CDR3 is CASSLSGDSTYEQYF. The CDR3 DNA reads as TGTGCCAGCAGTTTATCGGGGGACAGCACCTACGAGCAGTACTTC.

This clonotype was observed at least ten times. The gene calls are TRBV20-1 and TRBJ1-5; 8 positions match TRBD1. The V segment lost 3 bases and the J segment 0 bases; nucleotides outside the gene matches: 7. The CDR3 loop spans 16 amino acids. Germline values: CDR1 DFQATT, CDR2 SNEGSKA (reference sequence). The DNA of the CDR3 is TGCAGTGCTAGTCCCGGGACAGGATATAGCAATCAGCCCCAGCATTTT. Its protein is CSASPGTGYSNQPQHF.